The rows below give T cell receptor beta chains drawn from one sample of a study of low-dose radiotherapy and immunotherapy resistance in tumors. TCRdb reprocessed the reads via MiXCR and lists one record per CDR3 protein. The sample has around 57,000 distinct CDR3 sequences; approximately 35% are singletons. The source material was PBMCs, sampled after low-dose radiotherapy plus immunotherapy. These receptors were obtained from a male donor with rectosigmoid adenocarcinoma. Both conserved end residues are part of each CDR3. The order of the fields is CDR3 protein, CDR3 DNA, clone size, J gene, V gene, D gene. A D gene is named only where the DNA matches it firmly. Some rows have no size entry. The others give once, few or many, or a class for an expanded clone.

CSARGDRQETQYF	TGCAGTGCTAGGGGGGACAGGCAAGAGACCCAGTACTTC	many	TRBJ2-5	TRBV20-1	TRBD1
CASSPRQPNTGELFF	TGTGCCAGCAGCCCTAGACAGCCGAACACCGGGGAGCTGTTTTTT	NA	TRBJ2-2	TRBV3-1	NA
CASSHSQGSSYGYTF	TGCGCCAGCAGCCATTCGCAGGGCTCAAGCTATGGCTACACCTTC	NA	TRBJ1-2	TRBV4-1	NA
CASSRGQLMVETQYF	TGTGCCAGCAGCCGCGGACAGTTGATGGTGGAGACCCAGTACTTC	NA	TRBJ2-5	TRBV14	NA
CASSLGGTTGELFF	TGTGCCAGCAGCTTGGGCGGTACCACCGGGGAGCTGTTTTTT	NA	TRBJ2-2	TRBV5-3	NA
CSARSTANSPLHF	TGCAGTGCTAGAAGCACAGCTAATTCACCCCTCCACTTT	NA	TRBJ1-6	TRBV20-1	NA
CTSSRTGGRLNTEAFF	TGCACCAGCAGCCGGACAGGGGGACGTCTGAACACTGAAGCTTTCTTT	many	TRBJ1-1	TRBV1	NA
CASSRDTKSEQFF	TGTGCCAGCAGCCGCGACACGAAAAGTGAGCAGTTCTTC	many	TRBJ2-1	TRBV3-1	NA
CASSLALTGTEAFF	TGTGCCAGCAGCTTAGCCCTGACAGGGACTGAAGCTTTCTTT	many	TRBJ1-1	TRBV7-2	TRBD1
CSVVTRGGNGHTF	TGCAGCGTCGTAACCAGGGGCGGGAATGGCCACACCTTC	NA	TRBJ1-2	TRBV29-1	NA
CSGGQGVKNIQYF	TGCAGCGGTGGACAGGGAGTTAAAAACATTCAGTACTTC	NA	TRBJ2-4	TRBV29-1	TRBD1
CASSHGTGRTEAFF	TGTGCCAGCAGCCACGGGACAGGCCGCACTGAAGCTTTCTTT	many	TRBJ1-1	TRBV3-1	TRBD1
CASSLTPGGPNGQYF	TGTGCCAGCAGTTTGACCCCCGGAGGGCCTAATGGGCAGTACTTC	NA	TRBJ2-7	TRBV28	NA
CASSFFLPGEQYF	TGTGCCAGCAGTTTTTTTTTACCAGGGGAGCAGTACTTC	NA	TRBJ2-7	TRBV27	NA
CASSSPPLGKETQYF	TGTGCCAGCAGTTCCCCCCCCCTCGGCAAAGAGACCCAGTACTTC	many	TRBJ2-5	TRBV6-2/TRBV6-3	NA
CASRNLGRELGYTF	TGTGCCAGCAGGAACCTGGGAAGAGAGCTTGGCTACACCTTC	NA	TRBJ1-2	TRBV6-6	NA
CATSRDSNPGVDTQYF	TGTGCCACCAGCAGAGATTCAAACCCCGGCGTGGATACGCAGTATTTT	NA	TRBJ2-3	TRBV15	NA
CASSMISGGAGEQFF	TGTGCCAGTAGTATGATTAGCGGGGGGGCCGGTGAGCAGTTCTTC	many	TRBJ2-1	TRBV19	TRBD2
CASSPVGGLTGELFF	TGTGCCAGCAGTCCCGTCGGGGGGCTGACCGGGGAGCTGTTTTTT	NA	TRBJ2-2	TRBV6-5	NA
CASSLGWGTGPSGANVLTF	TGCGCCAGCAGCTTGGGGTGGGGGACAGGACCGTCTGGGGCCAACGTCCTGACTTTC	many	TRBJ2-6	TRBV5-1	TRBD1
CASCGWGATDTQYF	TGCGCCAGCTGTGGGTGGGGGGCCACAGATACGCAGTATTTT	NA	TRBJ2-3	TRBV23-1	NA
CSARDDGAKNIQYF	TGCAGTGCTAGAGACGACGGCGCCAAAAACATTCAGTACTTC	NA	TRBJ2-4	TRBV20-1	NA
CASRSSGRVLSDEQFF	TGTGCCAGCAGAAGTAGCGGGAGGGTCCTATCTGATGAGCAGTTCTTC	medium-sized	TRBJ2-1	TRBV27	TRBD2
CASPQLAGFANTGELFF	TGCGCCAGCCCCCAGCTAGCGGGGTTCGCGAACACCGGGGAGCTGTTTTTT	NA	TRBJ2-2	TRBV5-1	TRBD2
CASSSRGARYF	TGTGCCAGCAGTTCTCGGGGGGCCAGGTACTTC	NA	TRBJ2-4	TRBV13	NA
CASGIRRNLYGYTF	TGTGCCAGCGGGATACGACGGAACCTCTATGGCTACACCTTC	many	TRBJ1-2	TRBV12-3/TRBV12-4	NA
CASRKTWYQETQYF	TGTGCCAGCAGGAAAACGTGGTACCAAGAGACCCAGTACTTC	NA	TRBJ2-5	TRBV11-2	NA
CASSLDGQALEAFF	TGTGCCAGCAGCTTAGACGGCCAGGCACTTGAAGCTTTCTTT	many	TRBJ1-1	TRBV7-9	NA
CASRPLGGSGNTIYF	TGTGCCAGCAGACCCCTGGGTGGCTCTGGAAACACCATATATTTT	many	TRBJ1-3	TRBV28	NA
CASSLSLAGATDTQYF	TGTGCCAGCAGTTTATCGCTAGCGGGAGCTACAGATACGCAGTATTTT	medium-sized	TRBJ2-3	TRBV28	TRBD2
CASSYRTGLNEQFF	TGCGCCAGCAGCTACCGGACAGGGCTGAATGAGCAGTTCTTC	NA	TRBJ2-1	TRBV5-1	TRBD1
CASSLTGTGAENTEAFF	TGTGCCAGCAGTTTAACCGGCACAGGGGCCGAGAACACTGAAGCTTTCTTT	few	TRBJ1-1	TRBV28	TRBD1
CASSYLDWVGYNEQFF	TGTGCCAGCAGTTACCTTGATTGGGTCGGATACAATGAGCAGTTCTTC	many	TRBJ2-1	TRBV6-2/TRBV6-3	NA
CASSPSPTYEQYF	TGTGCCAGCAGCCCTTCTCCTACCTACGAGCAGTACTTC	many	TRBJ2-7	TRBV5-6	NA
CSARVSGREEDTQYF	TGCAGTGCTAGAGTATCGGGCAGGGAGGAGGATACGCAGTATTTT	many	TRBJ2-3	TRBV20-1	NA
CASSLRDREETQYF	TGTGCCAGCTCCCTCCGGGACAGGGAAGAGACCCAGTACTTC	NA	TRBJ2-5	TRBV18	TRBD1
CASSDGTGIAGELFF	TGTGCCAGCAGCGACGGGACAGGAATAGCCGGGGAGCTGTTTTTT	NA	TRBJ2-2	TRBV6-6	TRBD1
CASSQLDPNEQYF	TGTGCCAGCAGCCAACTAGACCCGAACGAGCAGTACTTC	many	TRBJ2-7	TRBV3-1	NA
CASSEIGGGETQYF	TGTGCCAGCAGTGAAATAGGAGGGGGCGAGACCCAGTACTTC	NA	TRBJ2-5	TRBV25-1	NA
CASSLVATGTDTQYF	TGTGCCAGCAGCTTAGTAGCGACAGGCACAGATACGCAGTATTTT	many	TRBJ2-3	TRBV7-2	NA
CASSQDLRMGPEAFF	TGTGCCAGCAGCCAAGATCTGAGGATGGGTCCTGAAGCTTTCTTT	many	TRBJ1-1	TRBV3-1	NA
CASSVDSGGAQDTQYF	TGTGCCAGCAGCGTAGACAGCGGGGGGGCCCAAGATACGCAGTATTTT	NA	TRBJ2-3	TRBV9	TRBD2
CASSKNWGQQETQYF	TGTGCCAGCAGCAAGAATTGGGGACAGCAAGAGACCCAGTACTTC	many	TRBJ2-5	TRBV9	TRBD1
CASSDYSGRTNNEQFF	TGTGCCAGCAGTGATTACAGCGGGAGGACCAACAATGAGCAGTTCTTC	NA	TRBJ2-1	TRBV6-2/TRBV6-3	TRBD2
CASSYASSYNEQFF	TGTGCCAGCAGTTACGCCAGCTCCTACAATGAGCAGTTCTTC	many	TRBJ2-1	TRBV6-2/TRBV6-3	NA
CASSARGQTHQPQHF	TGTGCCAGCAGTGCGCGGGGACAGACGCATCAGCCCCAGCATTTT	NA	TRBJ1-5	TRBV6-2/TRBV6-3	TRBD1
CASSSQGGQNIQYF	TGTGCCAGCAGTTCCCAGGGGGGCCAAAACATTCAGTACTTC	NA	TRBJ2-4	TRBV4-2	NA
CASSLRRPRVSSYEQYF	TGTGCCAGCAGCTTAAGGCGGCCGCGCGTTAGCTCCTACGAGCAGTACTTC	many	TRBJ2-7	TRBV7-8	NA
CASSPPLGGQETQYF	TGTGCCAGCAGTCCGCCCCTTGGGGGACAAGAGACCCAGTACTTC	many	TRBJ2-5	TRBV28	NA
CSVEVRSRYEQYF	TGCAGCGTTGAGGTGCGGAGCCGATACGAGCAGTACTTC	NA	TRBJ2-7	TRBV29-1	NA
CASTNSGRTNNEQFF	TGTGCCAGCACCAATAGCGGGAGGACCAACAATGAGCAGTTCTTC	medium-sized	TRBJ2-1	TRBV6-2/TRBV6-3	TRBD2
CASRRQGALTDTQYF	TGTGCCAGCAGACGACAGGGGGCGCTTACAGACACGCAGTATTTT	NA	TRBJ2-3	TRBV6-8	TRBD1
CASSSTGGASYNEQFF	TGTGCCAGCAGCTCCACGGGGGGCGCTTCCTACAATGAGCAGTTCTTC	NA	TRBJ2-1	TRBV7-3	NA
CASRWGGSVGDTQYF	TGTGCCAGCAGATGGGGGGGTTCCGTAGGAGATACGCAGTATTTT	many	TRBJ2-3	TRBV5-5	TRBD2